These 5 T cell receptor beta chains came from one sample sequenced in a study of T cell clonotyping in hematopoietic cell transplantation (TCRdb year 2021). The meaning of the sample's time point label: recipient sample about 28 days before transplant, after cytoreduction. The method behind the library was the immunoSEQ multiplex PCR assay. The table was pulled from immuneACCESS by TCRdb, which kept in-frame rearrangements only. Such tables lose some clones; where checked, under half of the loss comes from unresolved V genes, and the rest has no known cause. A total of tens of thousands of clones appear in this sample, over 85% of them only once. The ten top clones hold 1.5% to 2% of the sample. The sequenced sample was peripheral blood mononuclear cells, obtained before stem cell transplant. Every receptor here comes from a middle-aged man with chronic myeloid leukemia. Some clones in this sample may be carry-over from other donors' samples.

The chain employs TRBV11-2 and TRBJ2-1; the D gene is possibly TRBD1 (5 bases). CDR3 length: 15 residues. The germline CDR1 and CDR2 sequences are SGHAT and FQNNGV. Trimming shortened V by 3 bases and J by 8 bases, and 17 bases separated the two germline ends. The CDR3 sequence is CASSFERREHDEQFF. Here the CDR3 DNA reads TGTGCCAGCAGCTTCGAACGCAGGGAACACGATGAGCAGTTCTTC.

The genes are TRBV15 and TRBJ1-3, with 8 bases fitting TRBD1. The CDR3 runs to 15 residues. Trimming took 5 bases from V and 4 from J; bases not matched to a gene: 7. Germline V CDR1 and CDR2: LNHNV, YYDKDF (reference sequence). The CDR3 loop reads CATSGGQGRGNTIYF. Here the CDR3 DNA reads TGTGCCACCAGCGGAGGACAGGGTCGAGGAAACACCATATATTTT.

This clone has only a few counts. The chain employs TRBV5-6 and TRBJ1-2; D perhaps matches TRBD1 (5 bases). Looked up from germline, CDR1 is SGHDT and CDR2 is YYEEEE. The CDR3 contains 12 residues. V was trimmed by 2 bases and J by 4 bases, leaving 6 bases between them. As DNA, the CDR3 is TGTGCCAGCAGCTTCACAGGCTATGGCTACACCTTC. This gives the protein CASSFTGYGYTF.

V usage is TRBV5-8 and J usage is TRBJ1-4; D is perhaps TRBD1 (5 bases). The CDR3 is made up of 15 amino acids. Germline V gene sequence: CDR1 SGHTS, CDR2 YDEGEE. V was trimmed by 3 bases and J by 8 bases, leaving 17 bases between them. In nucleotides, the CDR3 is TGTGCCAGCAGCTGGATGACAGTCGCGCCCGAAAAACTGTTTTTT. Its translation is CASSWMTVAPEKLFF. The entire variable domain, with the rest obtained from reference TRBV5-8 and TRBJ1-4, is as follows: EAGVTQSPTHLIKTRGQQATLRCSPISGHTSVYWYQQALGLGLQFLLWYDEGEERNRGNFPPRFSGRQFPNYSSELNVNALELEDSALYLCASSWMTVAPEKLFFGSGTQLSVL.

The V and J genes are TRBV6-6 and TRBJ1-1; 7 bases align to TRBD1. Germline CDR1 MNHNY, CDR2 SVGAGI (reference sequence). Germline trimming cut 5 bases from V and 4 bases from J; bases unmatched to any gene: 13. CDR3 length: 16 amino acids. The CDR3 reads CASSITWGDRVTEAFF. The DNA for the CDR3 is TGTGCCAGCAGTATTACCTGGGGCGACAGGGTCACTGAAGCTTTCTTT.